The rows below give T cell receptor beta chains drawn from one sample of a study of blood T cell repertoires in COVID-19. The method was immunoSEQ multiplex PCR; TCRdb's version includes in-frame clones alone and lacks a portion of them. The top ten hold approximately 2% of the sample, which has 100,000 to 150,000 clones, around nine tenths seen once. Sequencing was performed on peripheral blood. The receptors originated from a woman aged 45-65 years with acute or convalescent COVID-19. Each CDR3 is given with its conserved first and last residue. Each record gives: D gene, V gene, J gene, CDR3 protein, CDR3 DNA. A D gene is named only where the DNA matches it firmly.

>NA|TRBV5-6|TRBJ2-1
CASSLVGGHNEQFF
TGTGCCAGCAGCTTGGTCGGGGGACACAATGAGCAGTTCTTC
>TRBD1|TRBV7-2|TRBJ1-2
CASSLDREYGYTF
TGTGCCAGCAGCTTGGACAGGGAATATGGCTACACCTTC
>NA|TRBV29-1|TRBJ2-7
CSVVGSAREQYF
TGCAGCGTTGTCGGGTCCGCGAGGGAGCAGTACTTC
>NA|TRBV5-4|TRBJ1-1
CASSPEFDTEAFF
TGTGCCAGCAGCCCCGAGTTTGACACTGAAGCTTTCTTT
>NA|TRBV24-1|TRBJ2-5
CATSDSPSRGTQYF
TGTGCCACCAGTGATTCCCCCAGCCGGGGGACCCAGTACTTC
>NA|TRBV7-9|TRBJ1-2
CASSSGPHTGLWGYTF
TGTGCCAGCAGCTCCGGCCCCCACACGGGTCTGTGGGGCTACACCTTC
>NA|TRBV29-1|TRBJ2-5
CSVADGGRGRTYQETQYF
TGCAGCGTTGCCGACGGGGGTCGGGGTCGCACGTACCAAGAGACCCAGTACTTC
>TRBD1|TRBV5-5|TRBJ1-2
CASSTRQGGYTF
TGTGCCAGCAGCACAAGACAGGGCGGCTACACCTTC
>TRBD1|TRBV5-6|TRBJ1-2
CASSRPGQNYGYTF
TGTGCCAGCAGTAGACCGGGACAGAACTATGGCTACACCTTC
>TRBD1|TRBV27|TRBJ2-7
CASSWDRLSYEQYF
TGTGCCAGCAGCTGGGACAGACTCTCCTACGAGCAGTACTTC
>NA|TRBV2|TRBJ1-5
CASSVGQNNQPQHF
TGTGCCAGCAGTGTGGGACAAAACAATCAGCCCCAGCATTTT
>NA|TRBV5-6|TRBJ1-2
CASSLAPGQFNYGYTF
TGTGCCAGCAGCTTGGCCCCAGGACAGTTTAACTATGGCTACACCTTC
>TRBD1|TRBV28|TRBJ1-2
CASTQGQNYGYTF
TGTGCCAGCACCCAGGGACAGAACTATGGCTACACCTTC
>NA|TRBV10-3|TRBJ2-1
CAISDPGSGSYNEQFF
TGTGCCATCAGTGATCCGGGAAGTGGCTCCTACAATGAGCAGTTCTTC
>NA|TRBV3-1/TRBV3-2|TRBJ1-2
CASSQDDNPGGGYGYTF
TGTGCCAGCAGCCAAGACGACAATCCGGGAGGGGGCTATGGCTACACCTTC
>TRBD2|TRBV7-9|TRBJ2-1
CASSPPGRGHYNEQFF
TGTGCCAGCAGCCCCCCCGGGAGGGGCCACTACAATGAGCAGTTCTTC
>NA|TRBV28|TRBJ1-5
CASSLTSQPQHF
TGTGCCAGCAGTTTGACTAGTCAGCCCCAGCATTTT
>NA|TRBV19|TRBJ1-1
CASRITSEGTEAFF
TGTGCCAGTAGAATTACCTCGGAGGGCACTGAAGCTTTCTTT
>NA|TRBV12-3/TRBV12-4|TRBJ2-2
CASSLATGGELFF
TGTGCCAGCAGTTTAGCGACTGGCGGGGAGCTGTTTTTT
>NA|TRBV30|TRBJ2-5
CAWSRILARQETQYF
TGTGCCTGGAGTAGAATCCTAGCGCGCCAAGAGACCCAGTACTTC
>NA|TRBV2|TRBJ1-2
CASSEARGATAPGPNYGYTF
TGTGCCAGCAGTGAAGCGCGGGGGGCCACCGCCCCCGGACCTAACTATGGCTACACCTTC
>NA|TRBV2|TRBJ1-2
CASIIRTGTNYGYTF
TGTGCCAGCATTATTAGAACCGGTACCAACTATGGCTACACCTTC